A few counts support the clone carrying this T cell receptor (beta chain). The antigen is unknown. This sample is part of a study of CD4+ T cells in melanoma. Findings and caveats of the study: Diverse differentiation states were reported for melanoma neoantigen-specific CD4+ T cells.

Only in-frame clones appear in the TCRdb table, and some are missing; sequencing was by immunoSEQ multiplex PCR. In the table there are approximately 16,000 clones, about 64% of which are singletons. Input material: cells from a culture (not recorded whether cultured in vitro). This TCR was sampled from a human donor with melanoma.

The CDR3 coding sequence is TGTGCCAGCAGCCTAGAGGTTAGGGGGGACATTCAGTACTTC. It yields the protein CASSLEVRGDIQYF. The V and J genes are TRBV9 and TRBJ2-4; TRBD1 or TRBD2 may be the D gene (6 bases each). This CDR3 spans 14 amino acids. Trimming removed 4 bases from V and 8 bases from J, with 16 bases in between. Per the germline V gene, CDR1 is SGDLS and CDR2 is YYNGEE.